This T cell receptor beta chain was captured in a study of blood T cell repertoires in COVID-19. Study context: Both acute and convalescent COVID-19 samples were obtained from the United States, Italy and Spain.

Libraries were prepared by immunoSEQ multiplex PCR; TCRdb keeps only in-frame clonotypes and omits some of them. Among under 350,000 clones, about 86% were seen once, and the ten largest hold 4% to 5%. The CDR3 runs 14 residues. Germline V lookup: CDR1 MDHEN, CDR2 SYDVKM. V shed 5 bases, J shed 2 bases, and the junction held 4 bases outside the gene matches. V and J are TRBV28 and TRBJ1-2; 8 bases match TRBD1. Sequences were obtained from PBMCs or T cells enriched from blood (not recorded which). This receptor was identified in a woman aged 40 to 55 with acute COVID-19. The CDR3 loop reads CASSPGQANYGYTF. The CDR3 bases are TGTGCCAGCAGTCCGGGACAGGCAAACTATGGCTACACCTTC.